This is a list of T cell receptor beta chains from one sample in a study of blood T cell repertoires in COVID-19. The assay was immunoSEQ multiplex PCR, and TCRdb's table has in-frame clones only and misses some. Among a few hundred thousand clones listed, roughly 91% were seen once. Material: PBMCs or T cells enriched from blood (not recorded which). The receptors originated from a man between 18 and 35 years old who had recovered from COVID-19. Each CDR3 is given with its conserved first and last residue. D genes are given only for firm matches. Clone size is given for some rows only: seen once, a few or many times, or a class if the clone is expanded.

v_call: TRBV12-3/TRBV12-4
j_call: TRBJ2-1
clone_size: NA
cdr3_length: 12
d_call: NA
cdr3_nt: TGTGCCAGCAGTTTTCTCTACAATGAGCAGTTCTTC
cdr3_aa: CASSFLYNEQFF

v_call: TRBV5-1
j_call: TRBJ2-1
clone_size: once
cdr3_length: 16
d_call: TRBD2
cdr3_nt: TGCGCCAGCAGCTTTGAATGGCGGGAGGGGGGCAATGAGCAGTTCTTC
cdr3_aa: CASSFEWREGGNEQFF

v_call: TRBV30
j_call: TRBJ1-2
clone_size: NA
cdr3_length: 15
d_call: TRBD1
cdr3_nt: TGTGCCTGGACCAGCAAGACAGGGGGAAACTATGGCTACACCTTC
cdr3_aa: CAWTSKTGGNYGYTF

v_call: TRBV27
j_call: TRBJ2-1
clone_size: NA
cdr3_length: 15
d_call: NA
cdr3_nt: TGTGCCAGCAGTTCCCAGGGGAGCTCCTACAATGAGCAGTTCTTC
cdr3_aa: CASSSQGSSYNEQFF

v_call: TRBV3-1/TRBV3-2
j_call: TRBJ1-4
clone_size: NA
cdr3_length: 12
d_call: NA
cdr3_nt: TGTGCCAGCAGTGCAACGGGGGAAAAACTGTTTTTT
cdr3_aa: CASSATGEKLFF

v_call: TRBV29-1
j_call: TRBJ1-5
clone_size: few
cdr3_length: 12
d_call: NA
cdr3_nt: TGCAGCGTCGGGGGACCGAATCAGCCCCAGCATTTT
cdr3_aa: CSVGGPNQPQHF

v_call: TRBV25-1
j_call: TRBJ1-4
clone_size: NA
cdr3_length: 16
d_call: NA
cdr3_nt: TGTGCCAGCAGTGAATTGTATGAGACGGGTAATGAAAAACTGTTTTTT
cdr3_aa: CASSELYETGNEKLFF

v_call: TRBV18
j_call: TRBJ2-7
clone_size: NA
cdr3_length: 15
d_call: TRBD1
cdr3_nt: TGTGCCAGCTCACCGGCGGACAGGGGCACGTACGAGCAGTACTTC
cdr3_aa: CASSPADRGTYEQYF

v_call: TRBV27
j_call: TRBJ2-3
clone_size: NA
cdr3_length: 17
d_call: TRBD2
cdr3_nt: TGTGCCAGCAGTTTGTACGCGGGAGGGCCTATGGCAGATACGCAGTATTTT
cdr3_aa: CASSLYAGGPMADTQYF

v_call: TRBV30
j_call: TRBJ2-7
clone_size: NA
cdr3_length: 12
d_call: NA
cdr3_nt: TGTGCCTTGGGACCAGCGGCTTCCGAGCAGTACTTC
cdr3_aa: CALGPAASEQYF

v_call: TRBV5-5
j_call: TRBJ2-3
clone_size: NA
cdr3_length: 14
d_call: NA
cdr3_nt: TGTGCCAGCAGCTTGGATCTAGCCACAGATACGCAGTATTTT
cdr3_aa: CASSLDLATDTQYF

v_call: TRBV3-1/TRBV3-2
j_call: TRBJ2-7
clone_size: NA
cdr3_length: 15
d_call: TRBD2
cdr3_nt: TGTGCCAGCAGCCAAGGACTAGCGGGAGATTACGAGCAGTACTTC
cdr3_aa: CASSQGLAGDYEQYF

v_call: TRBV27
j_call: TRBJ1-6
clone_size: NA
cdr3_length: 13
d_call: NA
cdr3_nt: TGTGCCAGCAGTTTGTGGGCTGGTGATGCCCTCCACTTT
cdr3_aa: CASSLWAGDALHF

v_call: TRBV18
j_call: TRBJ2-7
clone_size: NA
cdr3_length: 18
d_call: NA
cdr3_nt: TGTGCCAGCTCACCACCGTATTTCCGTATGGGCCCCCCCTACGAGCAGTACTTC
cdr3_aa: CASSPPYFRMGPPYEQYF

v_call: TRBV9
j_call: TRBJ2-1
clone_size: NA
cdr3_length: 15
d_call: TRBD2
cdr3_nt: TGTGCCAGCAGCGTAGCTAGCGGGGTGGTGAATGAGCAGTTCTTC
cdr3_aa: CASSVASGVVNEQFF

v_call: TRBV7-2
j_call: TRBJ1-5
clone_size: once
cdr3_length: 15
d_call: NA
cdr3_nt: TGTGCCAGCAGCTTAGGGGACATAAGAGATCAGCCCCAGCATTTT
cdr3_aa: CASSLGDIRDQPQHF

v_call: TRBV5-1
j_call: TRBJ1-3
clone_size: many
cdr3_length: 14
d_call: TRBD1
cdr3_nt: TGCGCCAGCAGCCCACAGGGGACTGGAAACACCATATATTTT
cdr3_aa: CASSPQGTGNTIYF